This TCR beta chain was observed in a study of human T cells and chemical hapten exposure. Whole-study context: The study traced per-sample TCR yield variation mainly to small differences in pooled library volumes. Findings and caveats of the study: Alopecia was present in the donors, so their immune response may differ from healthy people's. Expanded TCRs grouped into significantly more large CDR3 similarity clusters than controls produced.

The CDR3 loop spans 13 amino acids. Germline lookup yields CDR1 SGHDN and CDR2 FVKESK. V shed 0 bases and J shed 9 bases, with 9 bases lying between them. This clonotype was seen at least ten times. As yet, its antigen is unknown. MiXCR, applied by TCRdb to the RACE reads, yields one record per CDR3 protein. The sample shows around 380,000 distinct CDR3 sequences, approximately 4.4% of them seen only once. Time point here: patch test 1, 2 weeks after DPC sensitization. Regarding treatment: therapeutic diphenylcyclopropenone sensitization with weekly scalp DPC. The donor pool consisted of alopecia patients aged 18 to 70 years, considered suitable for DPC.

This chain uses TRBV14 with TRBJ2-1; no firm D call. The sequence was obtained from a woman in her fifties or sixties with alopecia areata. Some clones in this sample may be carry-over from other donors' samples. The sequences come from whole blood, collected in connection with sensitization to the hapten diphenylcyclopropenone (DPC). Written as DNA, the CDR3 is TGTGCCAGCAGCCAAGAGAATTGGGGTGAGCAGTTCTTC. Translation gives CASSQENWGEQFF. Filled out from reference TRBV14 and TRBJ2-1, the complete variable domain reads EAGVTQFPSHSVIEKGQTVTLRCDPISGHDNLYWYRRVMGKEIKFLLHFVKESKQDESGMPNNRFLAERTGGTYSTLKVQPAELEDSGVYFCASSQENWGEQFFGPGTRLTVL.